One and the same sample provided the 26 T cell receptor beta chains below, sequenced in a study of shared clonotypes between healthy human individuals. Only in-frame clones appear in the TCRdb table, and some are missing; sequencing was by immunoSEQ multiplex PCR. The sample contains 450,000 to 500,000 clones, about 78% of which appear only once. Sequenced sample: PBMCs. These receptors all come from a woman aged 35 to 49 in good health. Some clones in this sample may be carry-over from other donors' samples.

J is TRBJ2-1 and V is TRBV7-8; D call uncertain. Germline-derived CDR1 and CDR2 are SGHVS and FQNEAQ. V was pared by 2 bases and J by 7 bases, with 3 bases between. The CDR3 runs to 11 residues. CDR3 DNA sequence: TGTGCCAGCAGCTTAACTAATGAGCAGTTCTTC. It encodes CASSLTNEQFF.

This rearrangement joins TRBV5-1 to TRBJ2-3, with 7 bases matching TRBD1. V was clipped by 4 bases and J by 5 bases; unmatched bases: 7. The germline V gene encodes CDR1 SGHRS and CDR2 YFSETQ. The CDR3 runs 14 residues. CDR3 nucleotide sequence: TGCGCCAGCAGCCCGACAGGGAGTCGAGATACGCAGTATTTT. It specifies CASSPTGSRDTQYF.

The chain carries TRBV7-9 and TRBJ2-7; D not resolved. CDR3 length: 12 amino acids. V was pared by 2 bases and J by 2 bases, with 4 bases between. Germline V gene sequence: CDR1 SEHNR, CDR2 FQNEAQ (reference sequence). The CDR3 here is CASSLRPYEQYF. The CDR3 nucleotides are TGTGCCAGCAGCTTAAGGCCCTACGAGCAGTACTTC. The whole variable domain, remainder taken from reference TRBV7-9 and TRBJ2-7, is DTGVSQNPRHKITKRGQNVTFRCDPISEHNRLYWYRQTLGQGPEFLTYFQNEAQLEKSRLLSDRFSAERPKGSFSTLEIQRTEQGDSAMYLCASSLRPYEQYFGPGTRLTVT.

The CDR3 spells CASSSGGLDEKLFF. Written as DNA, the CDR3 is TGTGCCAGTAGTTCGGGGGGGCTGGATGAAAAACTGTTTTTT. V gene TRBV19 combines with J gene TRBJ1-4, with D possibly TRBD1 on 6 matching bases. Between the trimmed V and J ends, which lost 5 bases and 6 bases, there was a span of 13 bases. The CDR3 loop spans 14 amino acids. Per the germline V gene, CDR1 is LNHDA and CDR2 is SQIVND (reference sequence). Looking up the rest from reference TRBV19 and TRBJ1-4 gives the full variable domain: DGGITQSPKYLFRKEGQNVTLSCEQNLNHDAMYWYRQDPGQGLRLIYYSQIVNDFQKGDIAEGYSVSREKKESFPLTVTSAQKNPTAFYLCASSSGGLDEKLFFGSGTQLSVL.

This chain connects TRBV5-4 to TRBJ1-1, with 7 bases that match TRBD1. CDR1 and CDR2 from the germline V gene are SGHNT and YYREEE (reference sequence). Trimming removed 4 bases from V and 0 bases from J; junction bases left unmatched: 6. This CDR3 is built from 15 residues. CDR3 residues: CASSQGGNMNTEAFF. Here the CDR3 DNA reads TGTGCCAGCAGCCAGGGGGGGAATATGAACACTGAAGCTTTCTTT.

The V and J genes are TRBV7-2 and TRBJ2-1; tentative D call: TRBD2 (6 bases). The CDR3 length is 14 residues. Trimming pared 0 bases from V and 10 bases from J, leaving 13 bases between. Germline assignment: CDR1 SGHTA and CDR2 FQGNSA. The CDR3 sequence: CASSLATSSEEQFF. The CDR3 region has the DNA TGTGCCAGCAGCTTAGCTACCTCTAGCGAAGAGCAGTTCTTC. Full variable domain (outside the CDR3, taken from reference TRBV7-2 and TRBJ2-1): GAGVSQSPSNKVTEKGKDVELRCDPISGHTALYWYRQSLGQGLEFLIYFQGNSAPDKSGLPSDRFSAERTGGSVSTLTIQRTQQEDSAVYLCASSLATSSEEQFFGPGTRLTVL.

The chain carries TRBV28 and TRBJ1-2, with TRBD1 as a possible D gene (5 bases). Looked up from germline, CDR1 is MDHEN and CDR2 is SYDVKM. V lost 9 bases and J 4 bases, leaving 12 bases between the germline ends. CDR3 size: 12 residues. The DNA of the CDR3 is TGTGCCAGTCACTCAGGGATCTATGGCTACACCTTC. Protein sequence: CASHSGIYGYTF.

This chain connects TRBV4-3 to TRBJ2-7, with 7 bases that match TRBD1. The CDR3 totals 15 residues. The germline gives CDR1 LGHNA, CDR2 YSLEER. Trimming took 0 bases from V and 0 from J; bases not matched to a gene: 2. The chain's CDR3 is CASSQEGTASYEQYF. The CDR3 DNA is TGCGCCAGCAGCCAAGAAGGGACAGCCTCCTACGAGCAGTACTTC.

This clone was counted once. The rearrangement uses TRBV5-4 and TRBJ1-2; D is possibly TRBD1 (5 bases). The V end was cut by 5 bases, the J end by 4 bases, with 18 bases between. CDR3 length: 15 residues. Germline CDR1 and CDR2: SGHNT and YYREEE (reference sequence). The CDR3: CASRDGTADLYGYTF. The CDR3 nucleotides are TGTGCCAGCAGGGACGGGACGGCTGACCTCTATGGCTACACCTTC.

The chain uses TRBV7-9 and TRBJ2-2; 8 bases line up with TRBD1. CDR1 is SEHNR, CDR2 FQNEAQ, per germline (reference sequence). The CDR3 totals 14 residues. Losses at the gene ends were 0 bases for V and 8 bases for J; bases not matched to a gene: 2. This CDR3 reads CASSLARDRGELFF. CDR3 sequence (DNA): TGTGCCAGCAGCTTAGCCCGGGACAGGGGGGAGCTGTTTTTT.

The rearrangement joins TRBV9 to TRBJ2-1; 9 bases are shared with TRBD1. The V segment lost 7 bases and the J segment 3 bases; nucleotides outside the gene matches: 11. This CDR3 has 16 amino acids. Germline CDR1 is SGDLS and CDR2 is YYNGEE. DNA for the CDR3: TGTGCCAGCGGTCACGGGACAGGGCCTAACTACAATGAGCAGTTCTTC. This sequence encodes CASGHGTGPNYNEQFF.

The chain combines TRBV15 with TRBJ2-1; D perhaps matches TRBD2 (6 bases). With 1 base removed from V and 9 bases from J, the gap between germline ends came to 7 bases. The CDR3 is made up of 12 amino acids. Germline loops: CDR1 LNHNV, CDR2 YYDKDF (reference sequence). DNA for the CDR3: TGTGCCACCAGCAGAGCCGGGGGTGAGCAGTTCTTC. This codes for CATSRAGGEQFF.

The chain's CDR3 is CASSEVADANTGELFF. The DNA of the CDR3 is TGTGCCAGCAGTGAAGTAGCGGACGCGAACACCGGGGAGCTGTTTTTT. V is TRBV6-1 and J is TRBJ2-2; possibly TRBD2 for D (6 bases). Trimming shortened V by 1 base and J by 0 bases, and 9 bases separated the two germline ends. The CDR3 contains 16 residues. CDR1 is MNHNS and CDR2 is SASEGT in the germline V gene.

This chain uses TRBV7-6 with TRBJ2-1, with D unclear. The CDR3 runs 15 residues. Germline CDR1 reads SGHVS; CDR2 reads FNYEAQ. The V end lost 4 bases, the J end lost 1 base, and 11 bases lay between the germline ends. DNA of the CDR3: TGTGCCAGCAGCTCGCTCCCGACTTCCTACAATGAGCAGTTCTTC. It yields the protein CASSSLPTSYNEQFF.

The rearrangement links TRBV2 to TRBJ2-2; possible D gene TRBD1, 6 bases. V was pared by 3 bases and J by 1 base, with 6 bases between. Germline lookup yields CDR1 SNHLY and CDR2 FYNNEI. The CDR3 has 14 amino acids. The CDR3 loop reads CASSETGNTGELFF. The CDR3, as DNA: TGTGCCAGCAGTGAGACAGGGAACACCGGGGAGCTGTTTTTT. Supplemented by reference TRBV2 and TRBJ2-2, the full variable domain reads EPEVTQTPSHQVTQMGQEVILRCVPISNHLYFYWYRQILGQKVEFLVSFYNNEISEKSEIFDDQFSVERPDGSNFTLKIRSTKLEDSAMYFCASSETGNTGELFFGEGSRLTVL.

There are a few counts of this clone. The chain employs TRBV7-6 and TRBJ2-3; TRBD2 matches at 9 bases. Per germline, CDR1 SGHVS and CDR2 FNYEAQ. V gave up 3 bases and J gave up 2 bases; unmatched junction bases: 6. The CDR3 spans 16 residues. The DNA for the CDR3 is TGTGCCAGCAGCTTCGCTAGCGGGACGGTCACAGATACGCAGTATTTT. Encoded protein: CASSFASGTVTDTQYF.

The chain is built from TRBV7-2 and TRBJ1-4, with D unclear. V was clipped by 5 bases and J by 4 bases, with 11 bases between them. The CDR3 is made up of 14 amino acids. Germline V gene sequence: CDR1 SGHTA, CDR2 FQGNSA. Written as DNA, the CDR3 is TGTGCCAGCAGCCCTCGACGGAATAATGAAAAACTGTTTTTT. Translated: CASSPRRNNEKLFF.

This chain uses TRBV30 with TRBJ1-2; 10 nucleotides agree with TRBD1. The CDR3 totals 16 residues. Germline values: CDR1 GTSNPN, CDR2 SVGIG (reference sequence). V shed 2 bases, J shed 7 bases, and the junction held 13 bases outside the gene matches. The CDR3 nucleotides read TGTGCCTGGAGTAGGGGGACAGGGGAGTTTCGTGCTGGCTACACCTTC. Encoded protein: CAWSRGTGEFRAGYTF.

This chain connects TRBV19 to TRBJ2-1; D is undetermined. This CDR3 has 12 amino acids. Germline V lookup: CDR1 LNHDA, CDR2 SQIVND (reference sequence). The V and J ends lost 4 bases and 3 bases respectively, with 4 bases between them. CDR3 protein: CASSSVYNEQFF. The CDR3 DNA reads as TGTGCCAGTAGTAGCGTCTACAATGAGCAGTTCTTC.

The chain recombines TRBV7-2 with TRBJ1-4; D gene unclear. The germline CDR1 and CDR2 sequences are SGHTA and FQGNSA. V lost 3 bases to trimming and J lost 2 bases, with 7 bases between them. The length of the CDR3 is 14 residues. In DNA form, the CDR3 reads TGTGCCAGCAGCTTTGGCTTGACTAATGAAAAACTGTTTTTT. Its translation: CASSFGLTNEKLFF.

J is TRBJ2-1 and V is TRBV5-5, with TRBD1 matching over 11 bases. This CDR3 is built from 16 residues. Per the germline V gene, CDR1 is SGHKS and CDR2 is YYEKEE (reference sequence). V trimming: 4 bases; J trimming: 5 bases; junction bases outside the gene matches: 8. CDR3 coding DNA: TGTGCCAGCAGCCCTAGGGACAGGGGGGGCGACAATGAGCAGTTCTTC. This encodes CASSPRDRGGDNEQFF.

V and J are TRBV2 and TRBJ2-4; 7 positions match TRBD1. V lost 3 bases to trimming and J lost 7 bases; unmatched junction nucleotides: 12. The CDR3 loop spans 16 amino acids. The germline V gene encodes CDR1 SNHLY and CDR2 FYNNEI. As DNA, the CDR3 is TGTGCCAGCAGTGAGGAAGGGGGCAGTTGGGTCAACATTCAGTACTTC. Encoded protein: CASSEEGGSWVNIQYF.

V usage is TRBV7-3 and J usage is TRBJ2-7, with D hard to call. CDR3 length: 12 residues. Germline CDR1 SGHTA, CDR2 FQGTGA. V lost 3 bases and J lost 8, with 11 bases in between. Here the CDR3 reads CASSFPGRKQYF. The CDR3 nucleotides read TGTGCCAGCAGCTTCCCCGGACGGAAGCAGTACTTC.

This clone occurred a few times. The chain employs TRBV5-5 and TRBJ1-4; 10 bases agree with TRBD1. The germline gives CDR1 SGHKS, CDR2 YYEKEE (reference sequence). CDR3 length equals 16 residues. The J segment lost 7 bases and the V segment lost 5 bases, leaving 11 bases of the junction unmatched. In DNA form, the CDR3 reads TGTGCCAGCAGTTCCGGGACAGGGGCTACAGGTGAAAAACTGTTTTTT. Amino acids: CASSSGTGATGEKLFF.

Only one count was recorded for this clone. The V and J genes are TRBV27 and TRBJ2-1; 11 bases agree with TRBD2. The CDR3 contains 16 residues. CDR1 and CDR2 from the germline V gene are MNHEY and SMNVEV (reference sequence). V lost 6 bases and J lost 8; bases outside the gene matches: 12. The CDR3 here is CASSPRLAGMEDEQFF. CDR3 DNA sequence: TGTGCCAGCAGCCCCCGACTAGCGGGAATGGAAGATGAGCAGTTCTTC.

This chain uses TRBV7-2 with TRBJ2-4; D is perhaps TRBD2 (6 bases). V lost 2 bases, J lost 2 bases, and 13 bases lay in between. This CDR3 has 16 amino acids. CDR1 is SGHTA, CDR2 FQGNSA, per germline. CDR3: CASSLSRGGTKNIQYF. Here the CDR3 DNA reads TGTGCCAGCAGCTTAAGTCGTGGGGGGACCAAAAACATTCAGTACTTC.